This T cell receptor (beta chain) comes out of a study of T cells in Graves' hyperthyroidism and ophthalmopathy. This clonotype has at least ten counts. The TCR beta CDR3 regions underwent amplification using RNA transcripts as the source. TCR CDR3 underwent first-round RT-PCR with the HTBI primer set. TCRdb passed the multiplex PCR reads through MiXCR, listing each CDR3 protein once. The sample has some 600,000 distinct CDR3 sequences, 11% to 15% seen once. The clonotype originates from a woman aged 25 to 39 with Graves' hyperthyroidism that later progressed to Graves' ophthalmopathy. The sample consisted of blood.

CDR3 nucleotides: TGTGCCAGCAGACCCGGGACTAGCGGATATACGCAGTATTTT. Its protein is CASRPGTSGYTQYF. The chain combines TRBV28 with TRBJ2-3; 11 bases are a match to TRBD2. CDR1 is MDHEN, CDR2 SYDVKM, per germline. This CDR3 has 14 amino acids. V shed 6 bases, J shed 7 bases, and the junction held 6 bases outside the gene matches.